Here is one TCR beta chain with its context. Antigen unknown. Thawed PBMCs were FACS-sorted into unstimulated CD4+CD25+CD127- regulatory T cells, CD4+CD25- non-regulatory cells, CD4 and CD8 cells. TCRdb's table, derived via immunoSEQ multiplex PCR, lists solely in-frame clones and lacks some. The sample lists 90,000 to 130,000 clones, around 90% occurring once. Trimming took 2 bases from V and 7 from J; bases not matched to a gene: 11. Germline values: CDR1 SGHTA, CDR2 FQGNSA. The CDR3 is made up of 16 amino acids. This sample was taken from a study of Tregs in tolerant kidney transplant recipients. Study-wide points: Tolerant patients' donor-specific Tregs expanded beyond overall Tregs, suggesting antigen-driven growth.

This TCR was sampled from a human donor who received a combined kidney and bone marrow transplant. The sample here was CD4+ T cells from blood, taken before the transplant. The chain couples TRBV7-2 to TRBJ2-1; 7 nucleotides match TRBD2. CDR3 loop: CASSLNGGGLGNEQFF. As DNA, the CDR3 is TGTGCCAGCAGCTTAAACGGCGGGGGACTGGGGAATGAGCAGTTCTTC.